The rows below give T cell receptor beta chains drawn from one sample of a study of blood T cell repertoires in COVID-19. TCRdb's table, derived via immunoSEQ multiplex PCR, lists solely in-frame clones and lacks some. The repertoire holds about 400,000 clones, with roughly 88% as singletons. The sample was peripheral blood. These receptors all stem from a woman aged 25-40 years with active or convalescent COVID-19. The CDR3 runs from the conserved cysteine through the conserved F or W. D genes are given only for firm matches. Clone size is given for some rows only: seen once, a few or many times, or a class if the clone is expanded.

- | TRBJ2-3 | - | TRBV5-1 | CASSFNPGPDTQYF | TGCGCCAGCAGCTTCAACCCGGGTCCAGATACGCAGTATTTT
TRBD1 | TRBJ2-7 | - | TRBV3-1/TRBV3-2 | CASSQVVTGETYEQYF | TGTGCCAGCAGCCAAGTAGTTACAGGGGAGACCTACGAGCAGTACTTC
- | TRBJ1-5 | few | TRBV4-1 | CASSPRPFSRTESNQPQHF | TGCGCCAGCAGCCCTCGTCCTTTTTCCCGGACAGAGTCCAATCAGCCCCAGCATTTT
TRBD1 | TRBJ1-6 | - | TRBV4-1 | CASSQEPGQNSPLHF | TGCGCCAGCAGCCAAGAACCGGGACAGAATTCACCCCTCCACTTT
- | TRBJ1-5 | - | TRBV2 | CASSQGGNSNQPQHF | TGTGCCAGCAGTCAGGGTGGAAATAGCAATCAGCCCCAGCATTTT
- | TRBJ2-5 | - | TRBV7-9 | CASSPPPGEETQYF | TGTGCCAGCAGCCCACCCCCAGGGGAAGAGACCCAGTACTTC
- | TRBJ1-4 | once | TRBV28 | CASSPRLSFNEKLFF | TGTGCCAGCAGTCCCCGACTGTCTTTTAATGAAAAACTGTTTTTT
TRBD1 | TRBJ1-4 | - | TRBV5-4 | CASSSAGGTNEKLFF | TGTGCCAGCAGCTCTGCAGGGGGAACTAATGAAAAACTGTTTTTT
TRBD1 | TRBJ1-2 | - | TRBV7-9 | CASRPGTALLTF | TGTGCCAGCAGACCCGGGACAGCTCTTCTTACCTTC
TRBD1 | TRBJ2-7 | - | TRBV6-5 | CASSYYPDRDYEQYF | TGTGCCAGCAGTTATTATCCGGACAGGGACTACGAGCAGTACTTC
- | TRBJ2-1 | - | TRBV10-3 | CAISGRGTDEQFF | TGTGCCATCAGTGGGAGGGGTACAGATGAGCAGTTCTTC